A selection of T cell receptor beta chains follows, all from one sample in a study of blood T cells in healthy people across ages. TCRdb passed the 5' RACE reads through MiXCR, listing each CDR3 protein once. The sample records 650,000 to 1,000,000 distinct CDR3 sequences, roughly 34% being singletons. The specimen was blood. Every receptor here comes from a man aged 18-30 years in good health. CDR3s include the opening cysteine and the closing phenylalanine or tryptophan. A D gene is named only where the DNA matches it firmly. Expanded clones get a size class; other rows say once, few or many, or leave the size out.

clone_size	d_call	v_call	j_call	cdr3_aa	cdr3_nt
NA	TRBD1	TRBV28	TRBJ1-2	CASSLTGPIYGYTF	TGTGCCAGCAGTTTGACAGGGCCCATCTATGGCTACACCTTC
NA	TRBD2	TRBV4-2	TRBJ2-5	CASSQGSLAGGGQETQYF	TGTGCCAGCAGCCAAGGTAGCCTAGCGGGAGGGGGTCAAGAGACCCAGTACTTC
NA	NA	TRBV5-6	TRBJ2-1	CASSDMHNEQFF	TGTGCCAGCAGCGATATGCACAATGAGCAGTTCTTC
few	TRBD1	TRBV28	TRBJ1-2	CASRTLTGKFGYGYTF	TGTGCCAGCAGGACACTGACAGGGAAGTTTGGCTATGGCTACACCTTC
NA	NA	TRBV6-5	TRBJ2-7	CASSYSLTGKEQYF	TGTGCCAGCAGTTACTCGCTTACAGGGAAAGAGCAGTACTTC
NA	NA	TRBV6-1	TRBJ1-2	CASSAYSGSSNNYGYTF	TGTGCCAGCAGTGCCTATTCCGGGTCTTCAAATAACTATGGCTACACCTTC
NA	NA	TRBV20-1	TRBJ2-1	CSARIQDHLVGAFNEQFF	TGCAGTGCTAGAATACAGGACCACCTAGTTGGGGCGTTCAATGAGCAGTTCTTC
many	TRBD1	TRBV5-1	TRBJ1-1	CASSPSGQPNTEAFF	TGCGCCAGCAGCCCGTCGGGACAGCCTAACACTGAAGCTTTCTTT
NA	TRBD1	TRBV20-1	TRBJ1-1	CSARVPDRGNTEAFF	TGCAGTGCTAGAGTCCCGGACAGGGGGAATACTGAAGCTTTCTTT
NA	TRBD1	TRBV18	TRBJ2-7	CASSPKQGYNEQYF	TGTGCCAGCTCACCAAAACAGGGGTACAATGAGCAGTACTTC
once	NA	TRBV6-2/TRBV6-3	TRBJ1-1	CASSQPPGTEAFF	TGTGCCAGCAGCCAACCCCCCGGAACTGAAGCTTTCTTT
few	NA	TRBV10-3	TRBJ2-7	CAISESGRGGEQYF	TGTGCCATCAGTGAGTCGGGCAGGGGTGGCGAGCAGTACTTC
NA	TRBD1	TRBV12-3/TRBV12-4	TRBJ2-5	CASRLTGQSLGPEQYF	TGTGCCAGCAGATTAACGGGACAGTCCCTGGGACCTGAGCAGTACTTC
few	NA	TRBV5-1	TRBJ1-1	CASSGGQLAIEAFF	TGCGCCAGCAGCGGGGGACAACTAGCCATTGAAGCTTTCTTT
NA	TRBD1	TRBV28	TRBJ2-7	CASSPPGTGALEQYF	TGTGCCAGCAGTCCCCCCGGGACAGGGGCCCTTGAGCAGTACTTC
few	NA	TRBV20-1	TRBJ1-6	CSARVGGRGKSNSPLHF	TGCAGTGCCCGGGTGGGAGGTCGGGGAAAGAGTAATTCACCCCTCCACTTT
few	TRBD2	TRBV6-6	TRBJ2-5	CASTKLAGVQGTQYF	TGTGCCAGCACCAAACTAGCGGGGGTTCAAGGGACCCAGTACTTC
few	NA	TRBV12-3/TRBV12-4	TRBJ2-5	CASSVQGRGEQYF	TGTGCCAGCAGTGTGCAGGGTAGGGGTGAGCAGTACTTC
NA	TRBD1	TRBV20-1	TRBJ1-1	CSARDRTGRNTEAFF	TGCAGTGCGAGGGACAGGACTGGTAGGAACACTGAAGCTTTCTTT
many	TRBD2	TRBV2	TRBJ2-3	CASELAGDADTQYF	TGTGCCAGCGAACTAGCGGGGGACGCAGATACGCAGTATTTT
NA	TRBD1	TRBV19	TRBJ2-7	CASSSGQGYDEQYF	TGTGCCAGTAGTTCCGGACAGGGTTACGATGAGCAGTACTTC
few	NA	TRBV20-1	TRBJ1-4	CSAGTGTNEKLFF	TGCAGTGCTGGGACTGGGACTAATGAAAAACTGTTTTTT
NA	TRBD1	TRBV5-1	TRBJ1-4	CASSPERDRGGYEKLFF	TGCGCCAGCAGCCCGGAACGGGACAGGGGAGGGTACGAAAAACTGTTTTTT
NA	NA	TRBV9	TRBJ1-1	CASSVGTENTEAFF	TGTGCCAGCAGCGTAGGGACAGAGAACACTGAAGCTTTCTTT
NA	TRBD1	TRBV7-2	TRBJ1-2	CASSPQRSWDRDGYTF	TGTGCCAGCAGCCCCCAAAGATCATGGGACAGGGATGGCTACACCTTC
NA	NA	TRBV7-2	TRBJ1-1	CASSLPGNRNHRNTEAFF	TGTGCCAGCAGCTTGCCAGGCAACCGAAACCACAGGAACACTGAAGCTTTCTTT
many	NA	TRBV15	TRBJ2-7	CATSSLRAERGFIEQYF	TGTGCCACCAGCAGCCTTCGGGCCGAGAGAGGTTTTATTGAGCAGTACTTC